The 18 T cell receptor beta chains below were found in one sample sequenced in a study of blood T cells in healthy people across ages. A sample-barcoded 5' primer and a J-beta primer mix were used in a second PCR of about 6 to 11 cycles. Each CDR3 protein gets one entry after TCRdb re-called the 5' RACE reads with MiXCR. The data hold 1.5 million to 2 million distinct CDR3 sequences, with less than 50% observed a single time. Sequenced: blood. These receptors were obtained from a woman in her forties in good health.

This clonotype has only a few counts. This chain connects TRBV4-2 to TRBJ2-3; 10 bases fit TRBD2. V was pared by 0 bases and J by 9 bases, with 6 bases of the junction left unmatched. The germline V gene has CDR1 LGHNA and CDR2 YNFKEQ. This CDR3 has 15 residues. The CDR3 is CASSQDGIAGGTQYF. CDR3 DNA sequence: TGTGCCAGCAGCCAAGACGGGATAGCGGGGGGAACGCAGTATTTT.

The chain employs TRBV4-1 and TRBJ1-4; 8 bases align to TRBD1. This CDR3 is built from 16 residues. Germline V CDR1 and CDR2: MGHRA, YSYEKL. J lost 0 bases, V lost 8 bases, and 8 bases had no gene match. The CDR3 here is CASGPAQGATNEKLFF. The CDR3 DNA sequence: TGCGCCAGCGGCCCTGCACAGGGGGCAACTAATGAAAAACTGTTTTTT.

The J gene is TRBJ2-1, the V gene TRBV3-1, with TRBD2 identical over 11 bases. Germline V gene sequence: CDR1 LGHDT, CDR2 YNNKEL (reference sequence). This CDR3 is built from 16 residues. J gave up 10 bases and V 6 bases, and 14 bases lay outside the gene matches. DNA of the CDR3: TGTGCCAGCAGACTAATAGCGGGGGGGCGTACCGTGGAGCAGTTCTTC. This sequence encodes CASRLIAGGRTVEQFF.

In its sample, this clonotype was seen once. V and J are TRBV4-3 and TRBJ2-3; a possible D gene is TRBD2 (7 bases). Trimming removed 0 bases from V and 5 bases from J, with 30 bases in between. Germline V CDR1 and CDR2: LGHNA, YSLEER. There are 21 residues in the CDR3. This chain's CDR3 is CASSQDVGRGGSVGAVDTQYF. The CDR3, as DNA: TGCGCCAGCAGCCAAGATGTGGGCAGGGGAGGGTCTGTAGGGGCAGTAGATACGCAGTATTTT.

This clonotype has only a few counts. The chain uses TRBV7-3 and TRBJ2-3, with TRBD2 matching over 8 bases. Germline lookup yields CDR1 SGHTA and CDR2 FQGTGA. The CDR3 is 18 residues long. The J segment lost 5 bases and the V segment lost 0 bases, leaving 13 bases of the junction unmatched. Written as DNA, the CDR3 is TGTGCCAGCAGCTTAACTCCTTTTTCGGCGGGGGGAGGAGATACGCAGTATTTT. Translation gives CASSLTPFSAGGGDTQYF. Using reference TRBV7-3 and TRBJ2-3 for the parts outside the CDR3, the full variable domain is GAGVSQTPSNKVTEKGKYVELRCDPISGHTALYWYRQSLGQGPEFLIYFQGTGAADDSGLPNDRFFAVRPEGSVSTLKIQRTERGDSAVYLCASSLTPFSAGGGDTQYFGPGTRLTVL.

A few counts support this clonotype. The rearrangement uses TRBV11-1 and TRBJ2-5; TRBD2 agrees at 13 bases. Per germline, CDR1 SGHAT and CDR2 FQDESV (reference sequence). Trimming cost V 5 bases and J 0 bases; bases outside gene matches: 9. This CDR3 has 18 residues. CDR3 loop: CASSLGLAGVMYQETQYF. CDR3 coding DNA: TGTGCCAGCAGCCTAGGACTAGCGGGGGTCATGTACCAAGAGACCCAGTACTTC.

The V and J genes are TRBV20-1 and TRBJ2-7, with unresolved D. The V end lost 3 bases, the J end lost 1 base, and 10 bases lay between the germline ends. The CDR3 contains 13 residues. Germline V lookup: CDR1 DFQATT, CDR2 SNEGSKA (reference sequence). CDR3 nucleotides: TGCAGTGCTAGGCCCCTAGTATCCTACGAGCAGTACTTC. Its translation is CSARPLVSYEQYF.

The gene calls are TRBV27 and TRBJ1-1; 9 bases fit TRBD1. CDR1 is MNHEY and CDR2 is SMNVEV in the germline V gene (reference sequence). There are 12 residues in the CDR3. Losses at the gene ends were 5 bases for V and 12 bases for J; bases not matched to a gene: 7. The CDR3 nucleotides read TGTGCCAGCAGTGGACGGACAGGGGAAACTTTCTTT. Amino acids: CASSGRTGETFF.

The gene calls are TRBV10-1 and TRBJ1-5, with a tentative D call TRBD1 (5 bases). This CDR3 comprises 14 residues. V was pared by 4 bases and J by 2 bases, with 9 bases between. From germline, CDR1 is WNHNN and CDR2 SYGVQD (reference sequence). The CDR3 is CASSAGDGNQPQHF. The CDR3 DNA reads as TGCGCCAGCAGTGCGGGGGACGGCAATCAGCCCCAGCATTTT.

This clonotype was seen a handful of times. This chain connects TRBV7-2 to TRBJ1-1, with unresolved D. The germline V and J ends were trimmed by 2 bases and 0 bases, with 7 bases remaining between them. Germline V gene sequence: CDR1 SGHTA, CDR2 FQGNSA. This CDR3 is built from 14 residues. The CDR3 loop is CASSLRQMNTEAFF. CDR3 DNA sequence: TGTGCCAGCAGCTTAAGGCAGATGAACACTGAAGCTTTCTTT.

A remark on this clonotype: The junction differs from germline at one of its ends, possibly a read error. This sequence joins TRBV7-9 and TRBJ1-2, with D perhaps TRBD1 (5 bases). The CDR3 runs 18 residues. Germline loops: CDR1 SEHNR, CDR2 FQNEAQ (reference sequence). The CDR3 sequence is CTSSLGVSNRRENYGYTF. The CDR3 region has the DNA TGTACCAGCAGCTTAGGGGTTTCAAACCGACGGGAGAACTATGGCTACACCTTC.

The chain couples TRBV6-1 to TRBJ2-3, with unresolved D. Per germline, CDR1 MNHNS and CDR2 SASEGT. The CDR3 sequence is 11 residues long. Trimming stripped 7 bases from V and 5 bases from J, with 7 bases between. The CDR3 here is CASMEQDTQYF. The CDR3 DNA follows: TGTGCCAGCATGGAGCAAGATACGCAGTATTTT.

This clonotype has just one count. This rearrangement joins TRBV7-9 to TRBJ2-5, with TRBD2 matching over 9 bases. V was pared by 5 bases and J by 5 bases, with 9 bases of the junction left unmatched. Germline V gene sequence: CDR1 SEHNR, CDR2 FQNEAQ (reference sequence). The CDR3 is 15 residues long. CDR3 amino acids: CASSPTRREGETQYF. In DNA form, the CDR3 reads TGTGCCAGCAGCCCTACTAGGCGGGAGGGGGAGACCCAGTACTTC.

As DNA, the CDR3 is TGTGCCAGCAGCCAAGGTGGGACAGCGAGCTCCTACGAGCAGTACTTC. Its translation is CASSQGGTASSYEQYF. The chain uses TRBV4-2 and TRBJ2-7; 7 bases are shared with TRBD1. Unmatched junction bases numbered 6, after V lost 1 base and J lost 0 bases. Germline CDR1 and CDR2: LGHNA and YNFKEQ. This CDR3 contains 16 residues.

The chain uses TRBV7-2 and TRBJ2-5, with 12 bases identical to TRBD1. Germline CDR1 is SGHTA and CDR2 is FQGNSA. This CDR3 region has 18 residues. With 5 bases clipped from V and 0 bases from J, the junction kept 10 bases outside the gene matches. CDR3 sequence reads: CASSGEGQGAGYQETQYF. For the CDR3, the DNA is TGTGCCAGCAGCGGGGAGGGACAGGGGGCTGGTTACCAAGAGACCCAGTACTTC.

This clonotype came up a few times. The chain employs TRBV6-5 and TRBJ2-1; 7 bases agree with TRBD1. Trimming cost V 6 bases and J 5 bases; bases outside gene matches: 10. Germline V gives CDR1 MNHEY, CDR2 SVGAGI. This CDR3 contains 15 residues. The CDR3 coding sequence is TGTGCCAGCAGCAATGACAGGGTGTCGGACAATGAGCAGTTCTTC. Amino acid sequence: CASSNDRVSDNEQFF.

The gene calls are TRBV6-6 and TRBJ2-7, with D unclear. Trimming took off 5 bases at V and 0 bases at J, with 8 bases between the two ends. Per the germline V gene, CDR1 is MNHNY and CDR2 is SVGAGI (reference sequence). CDR3 length: 13 amino acids. The CDR3: CASSDIASYEQYF. The CDR3 nucleotides are TGTGCCAGCAGTGACATCGCCTCCTACGAGCAGTACTTC.

The chain has TRBV7-2 and TRBJ1-6, with 9 bases identical to TRBD1. CDR1 SGHTA and CDR2 FQGNSA come from the germline V gene. Unmatched junction bases numbered 9, after V lost 3 bases and J lost 9 bases. The CDR3 runs 16 residues. DNA for the CDR3: TGTGCCAGCAGCTTCCTGGCGGGACAGGGAACTTCACCCCTCCACTTT. Its protein product is CASSFLAGQGTSPLHF.